The 21 T cell receptor beta chains below come from one sample, sequenced in a study of long-term antiretroviral therapy in people with HIV. Samples were assayed with immunoSEQ v3.0 at survey level. Using immunoSEQ multiplex PCR, the repertoire was profiled, and TCRdb retains in-frame clones only, with some absent. This sample has 25,000 to 30,000 clones, with around nine tenths found just once. Source: unsorted PBMCs, taken 5 to 5.5 years after starting antiretroviral therapy. The receptor set was obtained from a woman aged 40 to 55 with HIV.

The chain carries TRBV30 and TRBJ2-1; D call uncertain. Germline CDR1 and CDR2: GTSNPN and SVGIG (reference sequence). The ends were cut back, 0 bases at V and 4 bases at J, with 7 bases in the middle. The CDR3 spans 13 residues. The CDR3, as DNA: TGTGCCTGGAGTGTTGGCTTTTACAATGAGCAGTTCTTC. It specifies CAWSVGFYNEQFF.

J is TRBJ2-1 and V is TRBV11-2; TRBD2 matches at 12 bases. V lost 2 bases, J lost 9 bases, and 2 bases stayed unmatched. CDR1 is SGHAT, CDR2 FQNNGV, per germline. There are 14 residues in the CDR3. In DNA form, the CDR3 reads TGTGCCAGCAGCTTACTAGCGGGAGGGAGTGAGCAGTTCTTC. This gives the protein CASSLLAGGSEQFF.

The chain links TRBV30 to TRBJ1-3, with D unclear. From germline, CDR1 is GTSNPN and CDR2 SVGIG (reference sequence). The V and J ends lost 5 bases and 0 bases respectively, with 11 bases between them. The CDR3 loop spans 14 amino acids. The CDR3 is CAWGSTRSGNTIYF. For the CDR3, the DNA is TGTGCCTGGGGGAGTACCCGCTCTGGAAACACCATATATTTT.

Worth noting for this clone: Additional DNA sequences in this sample encode the identical CDR3. This rearrangement joins TRBV11-2 to TRBJ2-7; D is perhaps TRBD2 (5 bases). V gave up 1 base and J gave up 3 bases, with 10 bases separating them. Germline lookup yields CDR1 SGHAT and CDR2 FQNNGV. The CDR3 spans 14 residues. The CDR3 loop reads CASSLGVGSYEQYF. The CDR3 region has the DNA TGTGCCAGCAGCTTAGGGGTAGGGAGCTACGAGCAGTACTTC. Full variable domain (remainder filled in from reference TRBV11-2 and TRBJ2-7): EAGVAQSPRYKIIEKRQSVAFWCNPISGHATLYWYQQILGQGPKLLIQFQNNGVVDDSQLPKDRFSAERLKGVDSTLKIQPAKLEDSAVYLCASSLGVGSYEQYFGPGTRLTVT.

The chain has TRBV6-1 and TRBJ1-1; D ambiguous. In germline, CDR1 is MNHNS, CDR2 SASEGT. The CDR3 is 13 amino acids. V was trimmed by 4 bases and J by 1 base, leaving 7 bases between them. The CDR3 here is CASSAQPNTEAFF. The DNA for the CDR3 is TGTGCCAGCAGTGCACAGCCGAACACTGAAGCTTTCTTT.

V gene TRBV6-6 combines with J gene TRBJ2-5; D uncertain. The V gene lost 7 bases and the J gene lost 6 bases, with 12 bases spanning the gap. This CDR3 spans 12 amino acids. CDR1 MNHNY and CDR2 SVGAGI come from the germline V gene (reference sequence). DNA for the CDR3: TGTGCCAGCACCTATTTTGGGAAGACCCAGTACTTC. Translation gives CASTYFGKTQYF.

The rearrangement uses TRBV5-1 and TRBJ1-1, with D uncertain. The V end was cut by 4 bases, the J end by 4 bases, with 8 bases between. The V gene's germline CDR1 is SGHRS and CDR2 YFSETQ. The CDR3 is 12 amino acids. Here the CDR3 reads CASSPETTEAFF. CDR3 sequence (DNA): TGCGCCAGCAGCCCGGAGACCACTGAAGCTTTCTTT.

The DNA of the CDR3 is TGTGCCATCAGTGAAAATGGAAACACCATATATTTT. This encodes CAISENGNTIYF. V and J are TRBV10-3 and TRBJ1-3; D is undetermined. Trimming stripped 3 bases from V and 3 bases from J, with 3 bases between. CDR1 and CDR2 from the germline V gene are ENHRY and SYGVKD. CDR3 length equals 12 residues.

The genes are TRBV10-2 and TRBJ1-4, with 10 bases lining up with TRBD1. Losses at the gene ends were 8 bases for V and 6 bases for J; bases not matched to a gene: 6. The CDR3 runs 14 residues. Germline CDR1 reads WSHSY; CDR2 reads SAAADI. This chain's CDR3 is CASADRGHDEKLFF. CDR3 DNA sequence: TGCGCCAGCGCCGACAGGGGGCACGATGAAAAACTGTTTTTT.

This chain links TRBV10-3 with TRBJ2-1; TRBD2 is a possible D gene (5 bases). The CDR3 covers 13 residues. Trimming cost V 10 bases and J 8 bases, with 18 bases left between them. Germline V gene sequence: CDR1 ENHRY, CDR2 SYGVKD. This CDR3 reads CATQRREGYEQFF. The CDR3 region has the DNA TGTGCCACCCAGCGTCGGGAAGGATATGAGCAGTTCTTC.

This chain connects TRBV7-9 to TRBJ2-4; 8 bases align to TRBD2. Germline assignment: CDR1 SEHNR and CDR2 FQNEAQ (reference sequence). This CDR3 comprises 17 residues. The trim removed 5 bases at V and 1 base at J, leaving 10 bases unmatched. CDR3 nucleotide sequence: TGTGCCAGCAGCCCCAGAGGTCTAGCGGGCGCCAAAAACATTCAGTACTTC. Its protein product is CASSPRGLAGAKNIQYF. Drawing the rest from reference TRBV7-9 and TRBJ2-4, the complete variable domain is DTGVSQNPRHKITKRGQNVTFRCDPISEHNRLYWYRQTLGQGPEFLTYFQNEAQLEKSRLLSDRFSAERPKGSFSTLEIQRTEQGDSAMYLCASSPRGLAGAKNIQYFGAGTRLSVL.

V and J are TRBV28 and TRBJ1-2; D gene unclear. Trimming cost V 2 bases and J 2 bases, with 9 bases left between them. In germline, CDR1 is MDHEN, CDR2 SYDVKM. The CDR3 has 14 residues. DNA for the CDR3: TGTGCCAGCAGTTTAAGCCCGGTGAACTATGGCTACACCTTC. This encodes CASSLSPVNYGYTF.

This chain links TRBV30 with TRBJ1-5, with D possibly being TRBD1 (6 bases). V lost 1 base and J lost 0, with 10 bases in between. Germline V lookup: CDR1 GTSNPN, CDR2 SVGIG (reference sequence). This CDR3 region has 15 residues. DNA for the CDR3: TGTGCCTGGAGTGCGGGACATTATAGCAATCAGCCCCAGCATTTT. Translating it yields CAWSAGHYSNQPQHF.

V usage is TRBV19 and J usage is TRBJ2-2; a weak D match, TRBD1 (5 bases). Germline CDR1 LNHDA, CDR2 SQIVND (reference sequence). V lost 11 bases to trimming and J lost 4 bases, with 14 bases between them. The CDR3 sequence is 13 residues long. In DNA, the CDR3 is TGTGCCGGACGCCAGGGCCCCACCGGGGAGCTGTTTTTT. Its translation: CAGRQGPTGELFF.

The rearrangement uses TRBV6-1 and TRBJ2-3; D is uncertain. CDR1 is MNHNS, CDR2 SASEGT, per germline. This CDR3 has 15 amino acids. Trimming left V 5 bases short and J 2 bases short, with 14 bases between. The CDR3 region is CASSQTRSLTDTQYF. Written as DNA, the CDR3 is TGTGCCAGCAGTCAGACCAGGTCCCTCACAGATACGCAGTATTTT.

The chain is built from TRBV27 and TRBJ2-4; perhaps TRBD1 as D (5 bases). CDR1 and CDR2 (germline): MNHEY, SMNVEV (reference sequence). This CDR3 has 15 residues. V was shortened by 4 bases and J by 0 bases, with 10 bases between the two germline ends. CDR3 region: CASSSRQIAKNIQYF. CDR3 coding DNA: TGTGCCAGCAGTTCAAGACAGATAGCCAAAAACATTCAGTACTTC.

The chain joins TRBV14 to TRBJ1-4; D remains ambiguous. Germline CDR1 is SGHDN and CDR2 is FVKESK. The CDR3 length is 16 residues. Between the trimmed V and J ends, which lost 1 base and 8 bases, there was a span of 17 bases. CDR3 amino acids: CASSQGQEYSREKLFF. The CDR3 DNA follows: TGTGCCAGCAGCCAAGGCCAGGAATATTCGAGGGAAAAACTGTTTTTT.

The rearrangement uses TRBV19 and TRBJ1-1, with 9 bases lining up with TRBD1. Germline V gene data show CDR1 as LNHDA and CDR2 as SQIVND (reference sequence). V lost 7 bases and J lost 5; bases outside the gene matches: 8. The CDR3 extends over 14 amino acids. CDR3: CASTPDRGFTEAFF. As DNA, the CDR3 is TGTGCCAGTACCCCGGACAGGGGATTTACTGAAGCTTTCTTT.

The rearrangement uses TRBV5-6 and TRBJ1-4; maybe TRBD1 (5 bases). The CDR3 is 14 amino acids. Trimming removed 0 bases at V and 8 bases at J, with 11 bases between. Germline V gives CDR1 SGHDT, CDR2 YYEEEE. CDR3 residues: CASSLVGGSEKLFF. The CDR3 DNA reads as TGTGCCAGCAGCTTGGTCGGGGGTTCCGAAAAACTGTTTTTT.

The chain combines TRBV5-1 with TRBJ1-2; unclear D gene. This CDR3 comprises 14 residues. Germline assignment: CDR1 SGHRS and CDR2 YFSETQ. V dropped 3 bases and J dropped 8 bases, with 17 bases sitting between them. CDR3 coding DNA: TGCGCCAGCAGCTGGCATGTTGACACGCTCGGCTACACCTTC. Translating gives CASSWHVDTLGYTF.

As DNA, the CDR3 is TGTGCCAGCACCTTCCGGGACCTTAGGGGCTACACCTTC. Residues: CASTFRDLRGYTF. The chain links TRBV13 to TRBJ1-2; the D gene is possibly TRBD1 (5 bases). Germline V CDR1 and CDR2: PRHDT, FYEKMQ (reference sequence). The CDR3 loop spans 13 amino acids. Trimming cost V 7 bases and J 8 bases, with 17 bases left between them.